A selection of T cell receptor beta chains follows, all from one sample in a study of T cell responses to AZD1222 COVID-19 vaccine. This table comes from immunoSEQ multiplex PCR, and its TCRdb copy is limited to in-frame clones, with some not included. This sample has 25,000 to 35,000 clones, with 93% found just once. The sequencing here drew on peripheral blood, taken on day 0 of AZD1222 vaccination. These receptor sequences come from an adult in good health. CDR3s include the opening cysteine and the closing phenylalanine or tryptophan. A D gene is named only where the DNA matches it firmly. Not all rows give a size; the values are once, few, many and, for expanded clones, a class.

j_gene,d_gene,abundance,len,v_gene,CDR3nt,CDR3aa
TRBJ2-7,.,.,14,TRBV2,TGTGCCAGCAGGGGTGGGGGCCTCGGATACGAGCAGTACTTC,CASRGGGLGYEQYF
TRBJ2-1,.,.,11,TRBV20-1,TGCAGTGCCCAGCCGCCAGGTGAGCAGTTCTTC,CSAQPPGEQFF
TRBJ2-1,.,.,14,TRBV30,TGTGCCTGGAGTGTAGTGGGGGGGCTGATTGAGCAGTTCTTC,CAWSVVGGLIEQFF
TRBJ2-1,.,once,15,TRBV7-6,TGTGCCAGCAGCTTAACGGACCTTTATTACAATGAGCAGTTCTTC,CASSLTDLYYNEQFF
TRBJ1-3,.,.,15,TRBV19,TGTGCCAGTAGTATACGAGGCGGCTCTGGAAACACCATATATTTT,CASSIRGGSGNTIYF
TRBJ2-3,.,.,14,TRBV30,TGTGCCTGGGACCTCTCAAGGATCACAGATACGCAGTATTTT,CAWDLSRITDTQYF
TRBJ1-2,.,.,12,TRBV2,TGTGCCAGCAAGGGCCAGACCTATGGCTACACCTTC,CASKGQTYGYTF
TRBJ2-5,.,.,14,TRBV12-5,TGTGCTAGTGGTTTGGGACAGCTCCAAGAGACCCAGTACTTC,CASGLGQLQETQYF
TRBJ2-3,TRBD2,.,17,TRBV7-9,TGTGCCAGCAGTTCCCTGGGGGCGGGAGGAACAACAGATACGCAGTATTTT,CASSSLGAGGTTDTQYF
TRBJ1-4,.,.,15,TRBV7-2,TGTGCCAGCAGCGGACAGATTGGTACTAATGAAAAACTGTTTTTT,CASSGQIGTNEKLFF
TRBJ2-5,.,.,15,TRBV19,TGTGCCAGTAGTGCGGGCCAGACCCTCGGGGAGACCCAGTACTTC,CASSAGQTLGETQYF
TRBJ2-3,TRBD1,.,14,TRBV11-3,TGTGCCAGCAGCCTTGGACAGGGCAGAGATACGCAGTATTTT,CASSLGQGRDTQYF